Listed below are T cell receptor beta chains from one sample, sequenced in a study of blood T cells in healthy people across ages. One entry per CDR3 protein results from TCRdb running MiXCR on the 5' RACE reads. The sample holds about 680,000 distinct CDR3 sequences, around 48% seen once. Sequenced sample: blood. The source is a woman in her fifties or sixties in good health. The CDR3 runs from the conserved cysteine through the conserved F or W. Each record gives: V gene, D gene, clone size, J gene, CDR3 protein, CDR3 DNA. The D gene is left open where the match is weak. Clone size is not always given. Where it is, it says once, few, many or a class for expanded clones.

v_gene: TRBV7-6; d_gene: -; abundance: -; j_gene: TRBJ2-3; CDR3aa: CASSLLGRGARKDTQYF; CDR3nt: TGTGCCAGCAGCTTATTAGGGCGAGGGGCGCGTAAAGATACGCAGTATTTT
v_gene: TRBV27; d_gene: TRBD2; abundance: few; j_gene: TRBJ2-7; CDR3aa: CASSLLAGVGYEQYF; CDR3nt: TGTGCCAGCAGTTTATTAGCGGGAGTTGGCTACGAGCAGTACTTC
v_gene: TRBV2; d_gene: TRBD1; abundance: -; j_gene: TRBJ1-5; CDR3aa: CASGTGAGSQPQHF; CDR3nt: TGTGCCAGCGGGACAGGGGCTGGCAGTCAGCCCCAGCATTTT
v_gene: TRBV4-3; d_gene: TRBD2; abundance: -; j_gene: TRBJ2-7; CDR3aa: CASGQTVSGSGDYEQYF; CDR3nt: TGCGCCAGCGGCCAAACAGTCAGCGGGAGTGGGGACTACGAGCAGTACTTC
v_gene: TRBV3-1; d_gene: -; abundance: -; j_gene: TRBJ2-1; CDR3aa: CASSQEGSLQGKEQFF; CDR3nt: TGTGCCAGCAGCCAAGAGGGGTCGTTACAGGGCAAGGAGCAGTTCTTC
v_gene: TRBV29-1; d_gene: -; abundance: -; j_gene: TRBJ2-5; CDR3aa: CSARPPRGSLQETQYF; CDR3nt: TGCAGCGCCCGGCCTCCTCGAGGGAGCCTCCAAGAGACCCAGTACTTC
v_gene: TRBV7-2; d_gene: TRBD2; abundance: once; j_gene: TRBJ2-6; CDR3aa: CASSLVLGGALGANVLTF; CDR3nt: TGTGCCAGCAGCTTAGTCTTGGGAGGGGCGCTTGGGGCCAACGTCCTGACTTTC
v_gene: TRBV15; d_gene: -; abundance: -; j_gene: TRBJ2-7; CDR3aa: CATSRDYGASYEQYF; CDR3nt: TGTGCCACCAGCAGAGATTACGGGGCCTCCTACGAGCAGTACTTC
v_gene: TRBV7-2; d_gene: -; abundance: few; j_gene: TRBJ1-6; CDR3aa: CASSLDRGYNSPLHF; CDR3nt: TGTGCCAGCAGCTTAGATCGGGGGTATAATTCACCCCTCCACTTT
v_gene: TRBV25-1; d_gene: TRBD1; abundance: once; j_gene: TRBJ1-2; CDR3aa: CASSEGTEGFHYGYTF; CDR3nt: TGTGCCAGCAGTGAAGGGACAGAGGGCTTTCACTATGGCTACACCTTC
v_gene: TRBV29-1; d_gene: -; abundance: -; j_gene: TRBJ2-7; CDR3aa: CSVEQGGEQYF; CDR3nt: TGCAGCGTTGAACAAGGTGGCGAGCAGTACTTC
v_gene: TRBV25-1; d_gene: -; abundance: -; j_gene: TRBJ1-6; CDR3aa: CASSESRARGVAPPHF; CDR3nt: TGTGCCAGCAGTGAATCTAGGGCCAGGGGCGTCGCACCCCCCCACTTT
v_gene: TRBV20-1; d_gene: -; abundance: few; j_gene: TRBJ2-3; CDR3aa: CSARGLADTQYF; CDR3nt: TGCAGTGCTAGAGGGCTCGCGGATACGCAGTATTTT
v_gene: TRBV7-8; d_gene: TRBD2; abundance: many; j_gene: TRBJ2-7; CDR3aa: CASSLIAGSPTNEQYF; CDR3nt: TGTGCCAGCAGCTTAATAGCGGGAAGTCCCACTAACGAGCAGTACTTC
v_gene: TRBV7-2; d_gene: -; abundance: once; j_gene: TRBJ2-3; CDR3aa: CASSLIPAVRSGRPTDTQYF; CDR3nt: TGTGCCAGCAGCTTAATCCCGGCGGTCCGAAGCGGGCGCCCGACAGATACGCAGTATTTT
v_gene: TRBV29-1; d_gene: -; abundance: -; j_gene: TRBJ2-5; CDR3aa: CSVEVAGEQYF; CDR3nt: TGCAGCGTTGAAGTAGCAGGAGAGCAGTACTTC
v_gene: TRBV9; d_gene: -; abundance: once; j_gene: TRBJ2-2; CDR3aa: CASSVGGSYTGELFF; CDR3nt: TGTGCCAGCAGCGTAGGCGGGTCATACACCGGGGAGCTGTTTTTT
v_gene: TRBV12-3/TRBV12-4; d_gene: TRBD1; abundance: -; j_gene: TRBJ1-2; CDR3aa: CASSLGDRGPYGYTF; CDR3nt: TGTGCCAGCAGTTTAGGGGACAGGGGGCCCTATGGCTACACCTTC
v_gene: TRBV7-2; d_gene: TRBD2; abundance: -; j_gene: TRBJ2-1; CDR3aa: CASTPRGGSSYNEQFF; CDR3nt: TGTGCCAGCACCCCGAGAGGCGGGAGCTCCTACAATGAGCAGTTCTTC
v_gene: TRBV10-3; d_gene: -; abundance: -; j_gene: TRBJ2-7; CDR3aa: CASSPGQHDEQYF; CDR3nt: TGTGCCAGCAGCCCAGGACAGCACGACGAGCAGTACTTC
v_gene: TRBV29-1; d_gene: -; abundance: -; j_gene: TRBJ2-3; CDR3aa: CSAGRRPPDTQYF; CDR3nt: TGCAGCGCCGGACGACGGCCACCAGATACGCAGTATTTT
v_gene: TRBV20-1; d_gene: TRBD1; abundance: -; j_gene: TRBJ2-7; CDR3aa: CSARSGQGYYGGEQYF; CDR3nt: TGCAGTGCTAGAAGCGGACAGGGGTATTATGGTGGCGAGCAGTACTTC
v_gene: TRBV6-1; d_gene: TRBD2; abundance: -; j_gene: TRBJ2-3; CDR3aa: CASSEGPTSADTQYF; CDR3nt: TGTGCCAGCAGTGAAGGGCCCACTAGCGCAGATACGCAGTATTTT
v_gene: TRBV7-2; d_gene: -; abundance: -; j_gene: TRBJ2-7; CDR3aa: CASSPWTRNYEQYF; CDR3nt: TGTGCCAGCAGCCCGTGGACACGGAACTACGAGCAGTACTTC
v_gene: TRBV7-2; d_gene: -; abundance: -; j_gene: TRBJ1-2; CDR3aa: CASSLGYRANYGYTF; CDR3nt: TGTGCCAGCAGCTTAGGGTACCGAGCTAACTATGGCTACACCTTC
v_gene: TRBV20-1; d_gene: -; abundance: few; j_gene: TRBJ2-7; CDR3aa: CSARDQPRGDYSYEQYF; CDR3nt: TGCAGTGCTAGAGACCAGCCCAGGGGCGATTACTCCTACGAGCAGTACTTC
v_gene: TRBV7-2; d_gene: -; abundance: many; j_gene: TRBJ2-7; CDR3aa: CASSLVQGLYEQYF; CDR3nt: TGTGCCAGCAGCTTGGTCCAGGGGTTGTACGAGCAGTACTTC
v_gene: TRBV29-1; d_gene: TRBD2; abundance: few; j_gene: TRBJ2-5; CDR3aa: CSARTVPAGGEQYF; CDR3nt: TGCAGCGCCAGGACAGTCCCGGCGGGGGGAGAGCAGTACTTC
v_gene: TRBV9; d_gene: -; abundance: few; j_gene: TRBJ2-5; CDR3aa: CASSVGASEQETQYF; CDR3nt: TGTGCCAGCAGCGTAGGGGCTAGCGAGCAAGAGACCCAGTACTTC
v_gene: TRBV2; d_gene: -; abundance: -; j_gene: TRBJ2-5; CDR3aa: CASSIQGVQETQYF; CDR3nt: TGTGCCAGCAGTATACAGGGAGTCCAAGAGACCCAGTACTTC
v_gene: TRBV5-1; d_gene: -; abundance: -; j_gene: TRBJ2-1; CDR3aa: CATRDEYNEQFF; CDR3nt: TGCGCCACCCGGGACGAGTACAATGAGCAGTTCTTC
v_gene: TRBV20-1; d_gene: -; abundance: -; j_gene: TRBJ2-1; CDR3aa: CSASWGKNEQFF; CDR3nt: TGCAGTGCTAGTTGGGGGAAAAATGAGCAGTTCTTC
v_gene: TRBV4-3; d_gene: TRBD2; abundance: -; j_gene: TRBJ2-1; CDR3aa: CASSPRTSGEYEQFF; CDR3nt: TGCGCCAGCAGCCCCCGGACTAGCGGGGAGTATGAGCAGTTCTTC
v_gene: TRBV27; d_gene: TRBD1; abundance: -; j_gene: TRBJ2-6; CDR3aa: CASSPDRGPAGANVLTF; CDR3nt: TGTGCCAGCAGCCCAGACAGGGGGCCAGCTGGGGCCAACGTCCTGACTTTC
v_gene: TRBV6-1; d_gene: TRBD1; abundance: -; j_gene: TRBJ1-2; CDR3aa: CASSSPGQISHGYTF; CDR3nt: TGTGCCAGCAGTTCTCCGGGACAGATCTCGCATGGCTACACCTTC
v_gene: TRBV6-1; d_gene: -; abundance: -; j_gene: TRBJ1-2; CDR3aa: CASSDVRGSGFGYGYTF; CDR3nt: TGTGCCAGCAGTGATGTAAGGGGGTCGGGTTTTGGCTATGGCTACACCTTC
v_gene: TRBV20-1; d_gene: -; abundance: -; j_gene: TRBJ1-5; CDR3aa: CSARDIQEGNQPQHF; CDR3nt: TGCAGTGCTAGAGATATACAGGAGGGCAATCAGCCCCAGCATTTT
v_gene: TRBV6-2/TRBV6-3; d_gene: -; abundance: many; j_gene: TRBJ2-1; CDR3aa: CASSIRFENEQFF; CDR3nt: TGTGCCAGCAGCATTAGATTTGAAAATGAGCAGTTCTTC
v_gene: TRBV6-1; d_gene: -; abundance: -; j_gene: TRBJ1-2; CDR3aa: CASSADRRNYGYTF; CDR3nt: TGTGCCAGCAGTGCCGACAGGCGGAACTATGGCTACACCTTC
v_gene: TRBV6-1; d_gene: -; abundance: -; j_gene: TRBJ2-6; CDR3aa: CASSEGGSGANVLTF; CDR3nt: TGTGCCAGCAGTGAAGGGGGTTCTGGGGCCAACGTCCTGACTTTC
v_gene: TRBV28; d_gene: -; abundance: -; j_gene: TRBJ1-5; CDR3aa: CASLSPSRANQPQHF; CDR3nt: TGTGCCAGCCTCTCCCCGAGCAGGGCAAATCAGCCCCAGCATTTT
v_gene: TRBV13; d_gene: TRBD1; abundance: few; j_gene: TRBJ2-7; CDR3aa: CASSSGTGGREQYF; CDR3nt: TGTGCCAGCAGCTCCGGGACAGGGGGACGCGAGCAGTACTTC
v_gene: TRBV20-1; d_gene: TRBD1; abundance: -; j_gene: TRBJ1-5; CDR3aa: CSARTPSRQGFGQPQHF; CDR3nt: TGCAGTGCTAGGACGCCCTCGAGACAGGGATTCGGACAGCCCCAGCATTTT
v_gene: TRBV29-1; d_gene: -; abundance: few; j_gene: TRBJ2-4; CDR3aa: CSALSPRGATINIQYF; CDR3nt: TGCAGCGCCCTCAGCCCCAGGGGGGCCACGATAAACATTCAGTACTTC
v_gene: TRBV6-1; d_gene: -; abundance: few; j_gene: TRBJ1-2; CDR3aa: CASSVLNYGYTF; CDR3nt: TGTGCCAGCAGTGTCTTGAACTATGGCTACACCTTC
v_gene: TRBV12-3/TRBV12-4; d_gene: TRBD2; abundance: -; j_gene: TRBJ2-7; CDR3aa: CASTQSGSSYEQYF; CDR3nt: TGTGCCAGCACCCAGAGCGGGAGCTCCTACGAGCAGTACTTC
v_gene: TRBV6-6; d_gene: -; abundance: -; j_gene: TRBJ1-4; CDR3aa: CASSYLTTEKLFF; CDR3nt: TGTGCCAGCAGTTACTTGACCACTGAAAAACTGTTTTTT
v_gene: TRBV20-1; d_gene: -; abundance: -; j_gene: TRBJ2-4; CDR3aa: CSARLEAVNIQYF; CDR3nt: TGCAGTGCTAGATTGGAGGCGGTAAACATTCAGTACTTC
v_gene: TRBV18; d_gene: -; abundance: -; j_gene: TRBJ2-7; CDR3aa: CASSPTGSVYEQYF; CDR3nt: TGTGCCAGCTCACCGACAGGTAGTGTCTACGAGCAGTACTTC
v_gene: TRBV25-1; d_gene: TRBD1; abundance: few; j_gene: TRBJ2-5; CDR3aa: CASSARTGTQETQYF; CDR3nt: TGTGCCAGCAGTGCCCGGACAGGGACCCAAGAGACCCAGTACTTC
v_gene: TRBV5-1; d_gene: -; abundance: few; j_gene: TRBJ2-3; CDR3aa: CASSLPGDLSTDTQYF; CDR3nt: TGCGCCAGCAGCTTGCCCGGGGACCTCAGCACAGATACGCAGTATTTT
v_gene: TRBV14; d_gene: -; abundance: -; j_gene: TRBJ1-1; CDR3aa: CASSQDFGQMNTEAFF; CDR3nt: TGTGCCAGCAGCCAAGATTTCGGACAGATGAACACTGAAGCTTTCTTT
v_gene: TRBV27; d_gene: -; abundance: once; j_gene: TRBJ2-5; CDR3aa: CASAGLGQPQETQYF; CDR3nt: TGTGCCAGCGCCGGCCTCGGGCAACCACAAGAGACCCAGTACTTC
v_gene: TRBV9; d_gene: -; abundance: few; j_gene: TRBJ2-7; CDR3aa: CASSVGGGLAASGEQYF; CDR3nt: TGTGCCAGCAGCGTAGGTGGGGGGCTAGCGGCCTCCGGCGAGCAGTACTTC
v_gene: TRBV11-2; d_gene: -; abundance: -; j_gene: TRBJ2-7; CDR3aa: CASSLEVTTASYEQYF; CDR3nt: TGTGCCAGCAGCTTAGAGGTCACGACTGCCTCCTACGAGCAGTACTTC
v_gene: TRBV27; d_gene: TRBD1; abundance: -; j_gene: TRBJ1-2; CDR3aa: CASSSTGGFRGYTF; CDR3nt: TGTGCCAGCAGTTCGACAGGGGGTTTTCGCGGCTACACCTTC
v_gene: TRBV10-3; d_gene: TRBD2; abundance: -; j_gene: TRBJ2-1; CDR3aa: CAISPPGTSGNEQFF; CDR3nt: TGTGCCATCAGTCCCCCCGGGACTAGCGGTAATGAGCAGTTCTTC
v_gene: TRBV20-1; d_gene: -; abundance: -; j_gene: TRBJ2-7; CDR3aa: CSGRNPVSSYEQYF; CDR3nt: TGCAGTGGAAGAAACCCAGTTAGCTCCTACGAGCAGTACTTC
v_gene: TRBV7-3; d_gene: -; abundance: few; j_gene: TRBJ2-7; CDR3aa: CASSPRGAQPDIRIYEQYF; CDR3nt: TGTGCCAGCAGCCCAAGGGGGGCCCAACCCGACATCCGTATTTACGAGCAGTACTTC
v_gene: TRBV28; d_gene: TRBD1; abundance: -; j_gene: TRBJ2-3; CDR3aa: CASSLLGTVRSVTDTQYF; CDR3nt: TGTGCCAGCAGTTTGCTTGGGACAGTCAGATCTGTCACAGATACGCAGTATTTT